The TCR beta chain under discussion was sequenced for a study of naive and memory T cell subsets. The SP2 primer and nested alpha and beta constant region primers amplified ligated cDNA in four rounds. TCRdb ran MiXCR on the 5' RACE reads and lists one entry per CDR3 protein. The profile shows 55,000 to 65,000 distinct CDR3 sequences, under 10% of them singletons. TCR cDNA received a 3' ligated oligonucleotide that carried a UMI. Input was about 1 to 1,100 ng of DNase-treated total RNA without cell sorting. The CDR3 is made up of 14 amino acids. Germline V gene sequence: CDR1 DFQATT, CDR2 SNEGSKA (reference sequence). Trimming cost V 1 base and J 6 bases, with 13 bases left between them. This clonotype was counted many times.

This chain joins TRBV20-1 and TRBJ1-5, with D possibly TRBD1 on 6 matching bases. The sequence came from a female donor in good health. CDR3 sequence (DNA): TGCAGTGCTAGAGCCCCCAGGGGATCTCAGCCCCAGCATTTT. Its translation is CSARAPRGSQPQHF.